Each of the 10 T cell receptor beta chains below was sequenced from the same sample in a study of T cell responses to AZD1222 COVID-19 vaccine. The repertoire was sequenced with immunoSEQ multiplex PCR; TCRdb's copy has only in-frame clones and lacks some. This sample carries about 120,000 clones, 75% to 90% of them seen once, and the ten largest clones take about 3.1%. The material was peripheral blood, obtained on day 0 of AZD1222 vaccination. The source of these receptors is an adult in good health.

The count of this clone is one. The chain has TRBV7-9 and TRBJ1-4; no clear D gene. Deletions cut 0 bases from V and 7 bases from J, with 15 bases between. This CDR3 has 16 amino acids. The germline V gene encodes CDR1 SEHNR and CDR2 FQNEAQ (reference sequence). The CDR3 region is CASSLAPTGSGEKLFF. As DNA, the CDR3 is TGTGCCAGCAGCTTAGCGCCGACGGGCTCTGGTGAAAAACTGTTTTTT. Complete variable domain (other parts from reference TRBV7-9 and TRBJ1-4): DTGVSQNPRHKITKRGQNVTFRCDPISEHNRLYWYRQTLGQGPEFLTYFQNEAQLEKSRLLSDRFSAERPKGSFSTLEIQRTEQGDSAMYLCASSLAPTGSGEKLFFGSGTQLSVL.

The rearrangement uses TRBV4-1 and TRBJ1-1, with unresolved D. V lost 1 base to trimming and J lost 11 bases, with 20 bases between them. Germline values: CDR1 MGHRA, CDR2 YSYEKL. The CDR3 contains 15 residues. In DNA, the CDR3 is TGCGCCAGCAGCCAAGCACGGCAGGCCGGCATTTGGGCTTTCTTT. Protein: CASSQARQAGIWAFF.

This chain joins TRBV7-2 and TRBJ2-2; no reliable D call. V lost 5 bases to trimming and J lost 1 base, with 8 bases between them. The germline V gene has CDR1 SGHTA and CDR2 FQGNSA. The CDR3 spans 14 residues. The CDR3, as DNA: TGTGCCAGCAGCCCCACGGGGAACACCGGGGAGCTGTTTTTT. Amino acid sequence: CASSPTGNTGELFF. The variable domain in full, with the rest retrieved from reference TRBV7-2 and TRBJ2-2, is GAGVSQSPSNKVTEKGKDVELRCDPISGHTALYWYRQSLGQGLEFLIYFQGNSAPDKSGLPSDRFSAERTGGSVSTLTIQRTQQEDSAVYLCASSPTGNTGELFFGEGSRLTVL.

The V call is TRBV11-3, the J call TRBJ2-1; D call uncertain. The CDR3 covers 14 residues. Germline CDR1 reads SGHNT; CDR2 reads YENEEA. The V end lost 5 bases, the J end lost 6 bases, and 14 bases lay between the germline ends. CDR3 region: CASSMGWLGNEQFF. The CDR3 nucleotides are TGTGCCAGCAGCATGGGTTGGTTAGGCAATGAGCAGTTCTTC.

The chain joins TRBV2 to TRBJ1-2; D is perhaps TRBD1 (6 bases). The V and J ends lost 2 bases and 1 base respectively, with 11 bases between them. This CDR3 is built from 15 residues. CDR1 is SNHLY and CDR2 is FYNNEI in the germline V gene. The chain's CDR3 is CASSEPRTVNYGYTF. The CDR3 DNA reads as TGTGCCAGCAGTGAACCTCGGACAGTTAACTATGGCTACACCTTC.

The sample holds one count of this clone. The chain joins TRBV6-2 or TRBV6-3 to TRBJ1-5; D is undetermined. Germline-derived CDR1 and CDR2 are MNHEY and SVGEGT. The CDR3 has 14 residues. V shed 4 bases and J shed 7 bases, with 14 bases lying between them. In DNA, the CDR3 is TGTGCCAGCAGTTCGCTACGGGGTTGGCAGCCCCAGCATTTT. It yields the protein CASSSLRGWQPQHF.

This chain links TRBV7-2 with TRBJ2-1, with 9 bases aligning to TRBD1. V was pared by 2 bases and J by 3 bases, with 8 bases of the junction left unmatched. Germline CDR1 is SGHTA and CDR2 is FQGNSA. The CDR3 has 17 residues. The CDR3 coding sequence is TGTGCCAGCAGCTTAAGGCTCTCGGGACAGGGCTACAATGAGCAGTTCTTC. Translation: CASSLRLSGQGYNEQFF.

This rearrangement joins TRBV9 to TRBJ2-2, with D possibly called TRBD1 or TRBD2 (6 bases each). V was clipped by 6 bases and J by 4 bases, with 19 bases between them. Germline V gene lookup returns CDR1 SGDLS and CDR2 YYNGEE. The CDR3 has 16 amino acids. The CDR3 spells CASNPKPGAVTGELFF. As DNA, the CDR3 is TGTGCCAGCAACCCGAAGCCGGGGGCGGTCACCGGGGAGCTGTTTTTT.

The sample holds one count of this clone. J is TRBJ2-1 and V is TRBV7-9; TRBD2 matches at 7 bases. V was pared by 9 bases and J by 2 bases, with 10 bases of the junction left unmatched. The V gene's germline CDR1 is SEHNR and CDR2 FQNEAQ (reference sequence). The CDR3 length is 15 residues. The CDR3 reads CASSLGGSPYNEQFF. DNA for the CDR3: TGTGCCAGTTCATTGGGCGGGAGCCCCTACAATGAGCAGTTCTTC. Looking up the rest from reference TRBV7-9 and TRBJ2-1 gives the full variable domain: DTGVSQNPRHKITKRGQNVTFRCDPISEHNRLYWYRQTLGQGPEFLTYFQNEAQLEKSRLLSDRFSAERPKGSFSTLEIQRTEQGDSAMYLCASSLGGSPYNEQFFGPGTRLTVL.

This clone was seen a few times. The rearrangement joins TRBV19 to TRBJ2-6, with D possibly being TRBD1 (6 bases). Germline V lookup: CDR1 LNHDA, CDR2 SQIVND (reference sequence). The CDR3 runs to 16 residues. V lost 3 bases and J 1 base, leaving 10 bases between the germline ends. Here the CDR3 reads CASSMDSKSGANVLTF. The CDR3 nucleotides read TGTGCCAGTAGTATGGACAGTAAGTCTGGGGCCAACGTCCTGACTTTC.